This T cell receptor beta chain is drawn from a study of T cell responses to AZD1222 COVID-19 vaccine. Study-wide results and caveats: Reports say nearly half of spike-specific TCRs go after unmutated variant regions.

The study pooled second doses at about 4 or about 12 weeks. In the case of this clone: The antigen is undetermined.

This table comes from immunoSEQ multiplex PCR, and its TCRdb copy is limited to in-frame clones, with some not included. The table shows more than 110,000 clones, with 80% to 95% occurring only once. This CDR3 region has 14 residues. Germline CDR1 reads SNHLY; CDR2 reads FYNNEI. V dropped 8 bases and J dropped 3; count of bases not matched to a gene: 6. The TCR sequence derives from an adult who received the AZD1222 COVID-19 vaccine. The chain employs TRBV2 and TRBJ2-3; 9 bases line up with TRBD1. This sample comprised peripheral blood, obtained 28 days after the second AZD1222 dose. In DNA, the CDR3 is TGTGCCAGCGCATCCGGGACAGGGACAGATACGCAGTATTTT. It translates to CASASGTGTDTQYF.